This paragraph covers one TCR beta chain sequence. Some clones are missing from TCRdb's copy, which holds only in-frame ones; the method was immunoSEQ multiplex PCR. Here the sample spans about 98,000 clones, 90% to 95% being singletons. Deletions cut 5 bases from V and 8 bases from J, with 15 bases between. This CDR3 has 14 residues. Looked up from germline, CDR1 is MNHEY and CDR2 is SVGAGI. This record comes from a study of T cells in pancreatic ductal adenocarcinoma. No neoadjuvant therapy was given to the selected pancreatic ductal adenocarcinoma patients before their surgery. The sequence was collected from a human donor with pancreatic ductal adenocarcinoma. The chain has TRBV6-5 and TRBJ1-4; unclear D gene. The sequenced sample was PBMCs. The DNA of the CDR3 is TGTGCCAGCAGTATACGACAACGGAGGGAAAAACTGTTTTTT. The encoded protein is CASSIRQRREKLFF.